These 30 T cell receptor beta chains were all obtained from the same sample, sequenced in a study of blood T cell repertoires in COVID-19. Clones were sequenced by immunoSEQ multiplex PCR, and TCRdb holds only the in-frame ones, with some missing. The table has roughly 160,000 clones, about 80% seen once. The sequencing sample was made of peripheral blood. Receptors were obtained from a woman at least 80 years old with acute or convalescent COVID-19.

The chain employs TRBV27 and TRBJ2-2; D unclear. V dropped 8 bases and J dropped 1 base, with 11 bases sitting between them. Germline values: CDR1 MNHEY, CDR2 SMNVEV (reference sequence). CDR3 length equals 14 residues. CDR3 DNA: TGTGCCAGCGGAAGTGGGCTGAACACCGGGGAGCTGTTTTTT. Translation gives CASGSGLNTGELFF.

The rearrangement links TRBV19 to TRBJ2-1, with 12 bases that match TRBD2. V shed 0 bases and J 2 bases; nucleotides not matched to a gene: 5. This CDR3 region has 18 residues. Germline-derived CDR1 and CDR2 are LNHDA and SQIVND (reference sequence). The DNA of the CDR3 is TGTGCCAGTAGTATAGAAGCGACTAGCGGGAGAACCTACAATGAGCAGTTCTTC. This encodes CASSIEATSGRTYNEQFF.

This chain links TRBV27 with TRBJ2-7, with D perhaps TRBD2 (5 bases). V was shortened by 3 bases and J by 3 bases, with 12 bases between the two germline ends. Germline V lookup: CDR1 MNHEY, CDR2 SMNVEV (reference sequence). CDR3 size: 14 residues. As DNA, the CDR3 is TGTGCCAGCAGTTTCCGACCCGAGGGCTACGAGCAGTACTTC. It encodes CASSFRPEGYEQYF.

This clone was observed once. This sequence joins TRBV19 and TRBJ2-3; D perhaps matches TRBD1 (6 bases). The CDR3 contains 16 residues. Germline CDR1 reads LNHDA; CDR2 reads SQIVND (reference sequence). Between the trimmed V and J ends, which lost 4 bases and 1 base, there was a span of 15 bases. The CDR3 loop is CASSTFLSGGTDTQYF. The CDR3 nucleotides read TGTGCCAGTAGTACCTTCCTCTCAGGGGGCACAGATACGCAGTATTTT.

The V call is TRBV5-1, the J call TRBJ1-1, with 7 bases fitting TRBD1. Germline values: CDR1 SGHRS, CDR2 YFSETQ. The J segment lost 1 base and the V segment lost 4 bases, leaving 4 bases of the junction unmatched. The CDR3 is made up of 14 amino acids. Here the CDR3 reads CASSNQGGNTEAFF. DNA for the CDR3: TGCGCCAGCAGCAATCAGGGGGGGAACACTGAAGCTTTCTTT.

The CDR3 protein is CASSLEPAGGPTDTQYF. As DNA, the CDR3 is TGTGCCAGCAGCTTAGAGCCAGCGGGGGGGCCCACAGATACGCAGTATTTT. The chain joins TRBV7-2 to TRBJ2-3, with 10 bases matching TRBD2. Germline-derived CDR1 and CDR2 are SGHTA and FQGNSA. This CDR3 is built from 17 residues. The V segment lost 1 base and the J segment 2 bases; nucleotides outside the gene matches: 6.

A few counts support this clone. In DNA, the CDR3 is TGCAGTGCTAGTAATAGGGGGTTGGGCTCCTATAATTCACCCCTCCACTTT. Translated, it gives CSASNRGLGSYNSPLHF. The chain uses TRBV20-1 and TRBJ1-6, with D possibly TRBD1 on 6 matching bases. The V end was cut by 3 bases, the J end by 0 bases, with 15 bases between. There are 17 residues in the CDR3. In germline, CDR1 is DFQATT, CDR2 SNEGSKA (reference sequence).

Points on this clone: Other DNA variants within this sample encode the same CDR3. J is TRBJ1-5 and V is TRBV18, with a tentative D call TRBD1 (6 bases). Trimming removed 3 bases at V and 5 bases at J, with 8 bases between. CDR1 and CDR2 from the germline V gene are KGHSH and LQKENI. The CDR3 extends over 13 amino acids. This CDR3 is CASSPAGDQPQHF. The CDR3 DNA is TGTGCCAGCTCACCCGCAGGGGATCAGCCCCAGCATTTT.

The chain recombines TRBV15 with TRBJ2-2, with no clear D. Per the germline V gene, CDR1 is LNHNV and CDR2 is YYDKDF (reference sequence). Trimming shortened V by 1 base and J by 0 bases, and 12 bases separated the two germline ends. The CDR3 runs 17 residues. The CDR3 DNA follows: TGTGCCACCAGCAGAGGTCGCAGACAAGCGAACACCGGGGAGCTGTTTTTT. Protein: CATSRGRRQANTGELFF.

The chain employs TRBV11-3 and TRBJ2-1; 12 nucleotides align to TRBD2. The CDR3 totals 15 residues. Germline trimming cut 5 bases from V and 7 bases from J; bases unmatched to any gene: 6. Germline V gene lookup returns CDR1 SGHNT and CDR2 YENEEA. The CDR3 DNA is TGTGCCAGCAGCCGGGGACTAGCGGGCTTGAATGAGCAGTTCTTC. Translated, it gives CASSRGLAGLNEQFF.

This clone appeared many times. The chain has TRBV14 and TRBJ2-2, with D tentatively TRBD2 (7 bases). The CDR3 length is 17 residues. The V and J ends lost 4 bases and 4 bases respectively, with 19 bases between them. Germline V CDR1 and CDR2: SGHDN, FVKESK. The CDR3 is CASSPPGGALTTGELFF. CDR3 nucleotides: TGTGCCAGCAGCCCCCCTGGGGGGGCGTTGACCACCGGGGAGCTGTTTTTT.

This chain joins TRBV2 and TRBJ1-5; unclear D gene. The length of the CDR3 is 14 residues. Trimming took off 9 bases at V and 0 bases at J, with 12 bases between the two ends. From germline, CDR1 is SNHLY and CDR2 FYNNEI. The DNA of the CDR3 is TGTGCCAGTACGGGATTTCGTAGCAATCAGCCCCAGCATTTT. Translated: CASTGFRSNQPQHF. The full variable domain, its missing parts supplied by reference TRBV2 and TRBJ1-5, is EPEVTQTPSHQVTQMGQEVILRCVPISNHLYFYWYRQILGQKVEFLVSFYNNEISEKSEIFDDQFSVERPDGSNFTLKIRSTKLEDSAMYFCASTGFRSNQPQHFGDGTRLSIL.

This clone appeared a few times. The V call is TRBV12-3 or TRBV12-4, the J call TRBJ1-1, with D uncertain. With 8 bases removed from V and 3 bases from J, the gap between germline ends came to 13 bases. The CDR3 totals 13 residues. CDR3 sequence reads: CASSLVGYTEAFF. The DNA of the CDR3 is TGTGCCAGCTCCCTTGTGGGCTACACTGAAGCTTTCTTT.

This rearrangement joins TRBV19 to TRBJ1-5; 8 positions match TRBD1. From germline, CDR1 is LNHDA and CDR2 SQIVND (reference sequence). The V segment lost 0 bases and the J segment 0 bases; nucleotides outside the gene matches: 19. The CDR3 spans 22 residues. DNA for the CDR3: TGTGCCAGTAGTATAGATATGGCCGTGCTGGACAGGGCCGTATATAGCAATCAGCCCCAGCATTTT. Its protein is CASSIDMAVLDRAVYSNQPQHF.

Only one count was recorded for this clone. The CDR3 spells CASSAQGGTQPQHF. CDR3 DNA: TGTGCCAGCAGTGCCCAGGGAGGGACCCAACCCCAGCATTTT. V usage is TRBV6-6 and J usage is TRBJ1-5, with a weak D call TRBD1 (5 bases). V was shortened by 5 bases and J by 10 bases, with 18 bases between the two germline ends. Germline CDR1 reads MNHNY; CDR2 reads SVGAGI (reference sequence). The CDR3 consists of 14 residues.

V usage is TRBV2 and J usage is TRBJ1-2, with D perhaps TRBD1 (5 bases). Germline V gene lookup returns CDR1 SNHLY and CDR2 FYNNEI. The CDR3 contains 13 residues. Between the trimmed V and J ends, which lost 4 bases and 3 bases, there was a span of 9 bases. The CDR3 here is CASSGGGDYGYTF. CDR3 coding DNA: TGTGCCAGCAGTGGAGGAGGGGACTATGGCTACACCTTC.

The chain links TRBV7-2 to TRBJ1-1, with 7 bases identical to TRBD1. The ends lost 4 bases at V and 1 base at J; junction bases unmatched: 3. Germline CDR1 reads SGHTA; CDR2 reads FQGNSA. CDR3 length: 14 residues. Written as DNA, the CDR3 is TGTGCCAGCAGCTCGGGACAGCCGAACACTGAAGCTTTCTTT. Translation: CASSSGQPNTEAFF.

The CDR3 bases are TGTGCCATCAGTGAGTTCCCGTCCGGTGGCTACACCTTC. Translation gives CAISEFPSGGYTF. This sequence joins TRBV10-3 and TRBJ1-2; D unclear. V was trimmed by 1 base and J by 7 bases, leaving 10 bases between them. Germline V lookup: CDR1 ENHRY, CDR2 SYGVKD. The CDR3 totals 13 residues.

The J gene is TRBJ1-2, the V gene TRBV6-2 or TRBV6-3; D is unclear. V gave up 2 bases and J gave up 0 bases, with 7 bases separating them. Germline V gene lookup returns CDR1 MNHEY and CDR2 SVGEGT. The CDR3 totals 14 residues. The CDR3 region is CASSYRSTNYGYTF. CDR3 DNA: TGTGCCAGCAGTTACAGGAGTACTAACTATGGCTACACCTTC.

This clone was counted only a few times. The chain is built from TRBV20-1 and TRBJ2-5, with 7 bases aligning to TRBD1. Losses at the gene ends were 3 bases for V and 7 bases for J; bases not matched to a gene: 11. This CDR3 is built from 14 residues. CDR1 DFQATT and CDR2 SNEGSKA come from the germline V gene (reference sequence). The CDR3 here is CSASFGRGSATQYF. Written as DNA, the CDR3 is TGCAGTGCTAGTTTTGGCAGGGGGAGTGCGACCCAGTACTTC.

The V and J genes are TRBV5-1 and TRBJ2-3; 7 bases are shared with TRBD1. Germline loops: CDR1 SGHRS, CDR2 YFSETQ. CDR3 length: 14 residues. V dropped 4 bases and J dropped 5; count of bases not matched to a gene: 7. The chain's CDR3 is CASSHGQDVDTQYF. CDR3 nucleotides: TGCGCCAGCAGCCATGGACAGGACGTAGATACGCAGTATTTT.

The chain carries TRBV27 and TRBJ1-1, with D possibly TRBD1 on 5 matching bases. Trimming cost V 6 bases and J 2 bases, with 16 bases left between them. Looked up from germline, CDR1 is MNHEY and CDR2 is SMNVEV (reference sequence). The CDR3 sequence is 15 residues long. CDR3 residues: CASSRLQAPNTEAFF. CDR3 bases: TGTGCCAGCAGCAGGTTACAGGCACCAAACACTGAAGCTTTCTTT.

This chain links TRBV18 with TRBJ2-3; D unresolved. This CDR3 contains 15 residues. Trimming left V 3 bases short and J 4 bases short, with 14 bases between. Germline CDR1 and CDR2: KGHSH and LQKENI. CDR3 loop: CASSPAQPLADTQYF. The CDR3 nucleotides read TGTGCCAGCTCACCGGCACAGCCCCTCGCAGATACGCAGTATTTT.

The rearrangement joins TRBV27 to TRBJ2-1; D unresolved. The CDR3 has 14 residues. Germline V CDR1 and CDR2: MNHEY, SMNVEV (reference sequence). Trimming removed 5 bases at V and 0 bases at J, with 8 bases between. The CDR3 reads CASSRRVSYNEQFF. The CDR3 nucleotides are TGTGCCAGCAGTCGAAGAGTCTCCTACAATGAGCAGTTCTTC.

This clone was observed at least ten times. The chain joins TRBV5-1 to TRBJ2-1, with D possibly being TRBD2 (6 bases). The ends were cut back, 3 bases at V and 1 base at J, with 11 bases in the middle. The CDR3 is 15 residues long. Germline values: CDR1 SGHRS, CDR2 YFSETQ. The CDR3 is CASSYGGISYNEQFF. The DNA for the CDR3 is TGCGCCAGCAGCTACGGAGGGATATCCTACAATGAGCAGTTCTTC. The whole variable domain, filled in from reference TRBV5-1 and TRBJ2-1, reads KAGVTQTPRYLIKTRGQQVTLSCSPISGHRSVSWYQQTPGQGLQFLFEYFSETQRNKGNFPGRFSGRQFSNSRSEMNVSTLELGDSALYLCASSYGGISYNEQFFGPGTRLTVL.

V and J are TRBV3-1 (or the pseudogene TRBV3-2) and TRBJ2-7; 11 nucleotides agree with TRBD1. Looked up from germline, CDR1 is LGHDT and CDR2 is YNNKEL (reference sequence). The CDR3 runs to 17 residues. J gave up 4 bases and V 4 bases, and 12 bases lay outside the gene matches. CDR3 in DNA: TGTGCCAGCAGCCCTGGGACAGGGGGAAATGGGAGGTACGAGCAGTACTTC. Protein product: CASSPGTGGNGRYEQYF.

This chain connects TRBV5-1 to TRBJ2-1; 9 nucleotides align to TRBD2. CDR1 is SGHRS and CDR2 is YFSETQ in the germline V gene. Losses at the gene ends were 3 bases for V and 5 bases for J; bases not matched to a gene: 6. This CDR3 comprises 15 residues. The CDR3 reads CASSSGLAGNNEQFF. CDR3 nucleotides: TGCGCCAGCAGCTCCGGGCTAGCGGGGAACAATGAGCAGTTCTTC. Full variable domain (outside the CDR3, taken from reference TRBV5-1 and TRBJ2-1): KAGVTQTPRYLIKTRGQQVTLSCSPISGHRSVSWYQQTPGQGLQFLFEYFSETQRNKGNFPGRFSGRQFSNSRSEMNVSTLELGDSALYLCASSSGLAGNNEQFFGPGTRLTVL.

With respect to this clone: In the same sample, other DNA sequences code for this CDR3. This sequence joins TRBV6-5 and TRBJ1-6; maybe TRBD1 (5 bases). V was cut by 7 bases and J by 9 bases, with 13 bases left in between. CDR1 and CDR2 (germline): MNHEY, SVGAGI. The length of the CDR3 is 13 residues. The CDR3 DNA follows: TGTGCCAGCACCGATAGGGGTGTTTCACCCCTCCACTTT. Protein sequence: CASTDRGVSPLHF.

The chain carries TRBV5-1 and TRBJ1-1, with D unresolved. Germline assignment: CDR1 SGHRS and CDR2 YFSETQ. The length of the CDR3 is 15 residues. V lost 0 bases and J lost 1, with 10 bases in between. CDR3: CASSLAEGRNTEAFF. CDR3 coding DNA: TGCGCCAGCAGCTTGGCGGAGGGTAGGAACACTGAAGCTTTCTTT.

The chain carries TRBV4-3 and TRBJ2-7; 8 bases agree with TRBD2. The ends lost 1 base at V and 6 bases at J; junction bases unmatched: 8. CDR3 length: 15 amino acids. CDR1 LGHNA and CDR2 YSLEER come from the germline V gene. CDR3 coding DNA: TGCGCCAGCAGCCAAGGTCCGGGACTAGGGGGCGAGCAGTACTTC. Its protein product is CASSQGPGLGGEQYF.